A selection of T cell receptor beta chains follows, all from one sample in a study of T cell repertoires in cytomegalovirus infection. MiXCR was run by TCRdb on the reads, yielding one entry per CDR3 protein. Here the sample spans some 230,000 distinct CDR3 sequences, under 25% being singletons. Sequencing input: CD8+ T cells from PBMCs. These receptors were taken from a human donor in good health (CMV status not recorded). Some clones in this sample may be carry-over from other donors' samples. Both conserved end residues are part of each CDR3. A D gene is named only where the DNA matches it firmly. Clone size, where shown, is once, few, many, or a class for clones that have expanded.

v_gene	j_gene	d_gene	abundance	CDR3aa	CDR3nt
TRBV19	TRBJ2-2	TRBD2	-	CASTLTSGNTGELFF	TGTGCCAGTACCCTGACTAGCGGCAACACCGGGGAGCTGTTTTTT
TRBV28	TRBJ2-5	-	few	CAISGTQQETQYF	TGTGCCATATCTGGGACACAGCAAGAGACCCAGTACTTC
TRBV28	TRBJ1-5	-	many	CASTDSRGQPQHF	TGTGCCAGCACCGACTCACGCGGTCAGCCCCAGCATTTT
TRBV7-2	TRBJ1-5	-	many	CASSLHNSNQPQHF	TGTGCCAGCAGCTTACATAATAGCAATCAGCCCCAGCATTTT
TRBV5-6	TRBJ2-4	TRBD1	-	CASSFGTDFQYF	TGTGCCAGCAGCTTCGGGACAGACTTTCAGTACTTC
TRBV4-2	TRBJ2-1	-	few	CASSQAYGPEQFF	TGTGCCAGCAGCCAAGCTTACGGACCGGAGCAGTTCTTC
TRBV28	TRBJ1-6	TRBD1	once	CASSLPQGDSPLHF	TGTGCCAGCAGTTTACCACAGGGGGACTCACCCCTCCACTTT
TRBV7-2	TRBJ1-1	-	many	CASSFTEAFF	TGTGCCAGCAGCTTCACTGAAGCTTTCTTT
TRBV18	TRBJ2-7	-	few	CASSPKGYSYEQYF	TGTGCCAGCTCACCAAAGGGGTACTCCTACGAGCAGTACTTC
TRBV6-6	TRBJ1-2	-	-	CTSSYYGPNGYTF	TGTACCAGCAGTTACTACGGACCGAATGGCTACACCTTC
TRBV7-8	TRBJ2-1	-	many	CASSLLAFGVGNEQFF	TGTGCCAGCAGCTTATTAGCTTTCGGGGTAGGCAATGAGCAGTTCTTC
TRBV12-3/TRBV12-4	TRBJ2-3	-	many	CASSPPWDTQYF	TGTGCCAGCAGTCCCCCATGGGATACGCAGTATTTT
TRBV5-1	TRBJ1-2	-	-	CASSLIGQLLEDYGYTF	TGCGCCAGCAGCTTGATTGGACAGCTCCTTGAAGACTATGGCTACACCTTC
TRBV6-1	TRBJ2-3	TRBD1	many	CASSMGQLTDTQYF	TGTGCCAGCAGCATGGGACAGTTAACAGATACGCAGTATTTT
TRBV10-3	TRBJ2-7	-	many	CAISEGDYEQYF	TGTGCCATCAGTGAGGGAGACTACGAGCAGTACTTC
TRBV28	TRBJ2-5	TRBD2	-	CASSSLGKTSGEETQYF	TGTGCCAGCAGTTCCTTGGGAAAGACTAGCGGGGAGGAGACCCAGTACTTC
TRBV20-1	TRBJ1-2	-	-	CSARDPVGGYTF	TGCAGTGCTAGAGATCCTGTTGGTGGCTACACCTTC
TRBV12-3/TRBV12-4	TRBJ2-5	-	many	CASSLHPRDMRETQYF	TGTGCCAGCAGCCTTCACCCTCGGGACATGAGGGAGACCCAGTACTTC
TRBV27	TRBJ1-1	TRBD1	few	CASSNLGQRAPAMNTEAFF	TGTGCCAGCAGTAACCTGGGACAGAGGGCTCCCGCTATGAACACTGAAGCTTTCTTT
TRBV2	TRBJ2-5	-	-	CASRPKLVGRETQYF	TGTGCCAGCAGGCCCAAACTAGTCGGGCGAGAGACCCAGTACTTC
TRBV12-3/TRBV12-4	TRBJ2-7	-	few	CASSLGTALGEQYF	TGTGCCAGCAGTTTGGGGACCGCGCTGGGAGAGCAGTACTTC
TRBV27	TRBJ2-7	-	many	CASSLSGGYEQYF	TGTGCCAGCAGCTTATCCGGGGGCTACGAGCAGTACTTC
TRBV9	TRBJ2-7	-	-	CASSIPNDSSISYEQYF	TGTGCCAGCAGCATCCCGAATGACAGCTCTATCTCCTACGAGCAGTACTTC
TRBV7-2	TRBJ2-7	-	-	CASSLDVRGPRTEQYF	TGTGCCAGCAGCTTAGACGTCCGGGGCCCTCGGACCGAGCAGTACTTC
TRBV20-1	TRBJ2-1	TRBD2	-	CSVSGTSGLLNEQFF	TGCAGTGTCTCCGGCACTAGCGGACTTTTAAATGAGCAGTTCTTC
TRBV2	TRBJ2-3	-	few	CASSEGTIDTQYF	TGTGCCAGCAGTGAAGGGACAATAGATACGCAGTATTTT
TRBV28	TRBJ2-7	-	once	CASGSTASGTKQYF	TGTGCCAGCGGCTCAACGGCCTCCGGGACAAAGCAGTACTTC
TRBV7-2	TRBJ1-1	-	few	CASRAWNAEAFF	TGTGCCAGCAGGGCTTGGAACGCTGAAGCTTTCTTT
TRBV28	TRBJ1-1	-	few	CASSSHPMWGGNTEAFF	TGTGCCAGCAGTTCGCACCCAATGTGGGGGGGCAACACTGAAGCTTTCTTT
TRBV2	TRBJ2-2	-	few	CASSDPGGLTGELFF	TGTGCCAGCAGCGATCCGGGGGGCCTCACCGGGGAGCTGTTTTTT
TRBV7-6	TRBJ1-5	TRBD1	many	CASSPTGDQPQHF	TGTGCCAGCAGCCCGACAGGGGATCAGCCCCAGCATTTT
TRBV7-9	TRBJ1-1	TRBD1	few	CASSTGQGYTEAFF	TGTGCCAGCAGCACGGGACAGGGGTACACTGAAGCTTTCTTT
TRBV7-9	TRBJ1-1	-	many	CASSDATAMNTEAFF	TGTGCCAGCAGCGATGCGACCGCTATGAACACTGAAGCTTTCTTT
TRBV5-4	TRBJ1-4	-	-	CASSPEGGKLFF	TGTGCCAGCAGCCCTGAGGGTGGAAAACTGTTTTTT
TRBV6-5	TRBJ2-2	-	-	CASRPPRYTGELFF	TGTGCCAGCAGACCTCCAAGGTACACCGGGGAGCTGTTTTTT
TRBV6-5	TRBJ2-7	-	-	CASSYSPGKDEQYF	TGTGCCAGCAGTTACTCGCCCGGGAAGGACGAGCAGTACTTC
TRBV7-2	TRBJ1-2	-	few	CASSLAMVANYGYTF	TGTGCCAGCAGCTTAGCGATGGTCGCTAACTATGGCTACACCTTC
TRBV7-8	TRBJ2-1	TRBD2	-	CASNSGGAVNEQFF	TGTGCCAGTAATAGCGGGGGGGCGGTCAATGAGCAGTTCTTC
TRBV5-8	TRBJ2-5	-	many	CASIPFGYTQYF	TGTGCCAGCATTCCTTTTGGGTACACCCAGTACTTC
TRBV27	TRBJ2-7	TRBD2	few	CASSPGTSGFEQYF	TGTGCCAGCAGTCCAGGGACTAGCGGTTTCGAGCAGTACTTC
TRBV27	TRBJ1-5	TRBD1	few	CASSLSGTGIVQPQHF	TGTGCCAGCAGTTTATCCGGGACAGGGATCGTTCAGCCCCAGCATTTT